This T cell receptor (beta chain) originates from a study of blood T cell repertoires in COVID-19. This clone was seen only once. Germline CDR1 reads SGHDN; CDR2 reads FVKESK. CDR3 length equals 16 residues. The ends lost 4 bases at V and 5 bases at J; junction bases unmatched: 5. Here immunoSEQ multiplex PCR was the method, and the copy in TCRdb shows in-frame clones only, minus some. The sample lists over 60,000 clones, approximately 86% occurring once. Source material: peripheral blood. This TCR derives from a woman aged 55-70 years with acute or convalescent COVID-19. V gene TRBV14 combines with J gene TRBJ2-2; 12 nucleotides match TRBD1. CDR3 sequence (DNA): TGTGCCAGCAGCCCTCCGGGACAGGGGGCTACCGGGGAGCTGTTTTTT. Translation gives CASSPPGQGATGELFF.